A single sample gave rise to the 5 T cell receptor beta chains below, sequenced in a study of T cell repertoires in cytomegalovirus infection. MiXCR, applied by TCRdb to the reads, yields one record per CDR3 protein. This sample carries 830,000 or so distinct CDR3 sequences, about 31% of them seen once, and the ten largest clones take around 12%. Their target antigens are unknown. The sample consisted of cultured CD8+ T cells from PBMCs, taken from culture after CMV antigen stimulation. Every receptor here comes from a human donor in good health (CMV status not recorded). Some clones in this sample may be carry-over from other donors' samples.

This clonotype was seen more than once but under ten times. Relative to the germline gene, one junction end is altered; a read error may explain this. The rearrangement uses TRBV7-6 and TRBJ2-5, with a possible D match to TRBD1 (5 bases). The CDR3 extends over 16 amino acids. Germline V gives CDR1 SGHVS, CDR2 FNYEAQ. CDR3 DNA: TGTGCTAGCAGCTTAGCATGGGGCCTTGATGGAGAGACCCAGTACTTC. It encodes CASSLAWGLDGETQYF.

In its sample, this clonotype was seen a few times. V and J are TRBV12-3 or TRBV12-4 and TRBJ1-2; no firm D call. Between the trimmed V and J ends, which lost 5 bases and 4 bases, there was a span of 8 bases. There are 12 residues in the CDR3. The CDR3 DNA is TGTGCCAGCAGTAAGGATTTCTATGGCTACACCTTC. Its translation: CASSKDFYGYTF.

This clonotype has at least ten counts. The chain has TRBV12-3 or TRBV12-4 and TRBJ1-2; D is uncertain. V shed 5 bases and J shed 8 bases, with 15 bases lying between them. The CDR3 extends over 13 amino acids. CDR3 in amino acids: CASSGARAWGYTF. CDR3 bases: TGTGCCAGCAGTGGTGCCCGGGCCTGGGGCTACACCTTC.

This clonotype was seen a few times. This chain uses TRBV5-6 with TRBJ2-7, with a possible D match to TRBD2 (5 bases). Germline assignment: CDR1 SGHDT and CDR2 YYEEEE. V was pared by 6 bases and J by 7 bases, with 17 bases between. CDR3 length: 13 amino acids. In nucleotides, the CDR3 is TGTGCCAGCACCCCCGGTATCCCGGGGGAGCAGTACTTC. Residues: CASTPGIPGEQYF.

The V and J genes are TRBV6-1 and TRBJ1-1; D gene ambiguous. In germline, CDR1 is MNHNS, CDR2 SASEGT. The CDR3 is 14 amino acids. V dropped 0 bases and J dropped 6 bases, with 11 bases sitting between them. The CDR3 region is CASSEALWRAEAFF. The CDR3 DNA sequence: TGTGCCAGCAGTGAAGCGCTTTGGAGGGCTGAAGCTTTCTTT.